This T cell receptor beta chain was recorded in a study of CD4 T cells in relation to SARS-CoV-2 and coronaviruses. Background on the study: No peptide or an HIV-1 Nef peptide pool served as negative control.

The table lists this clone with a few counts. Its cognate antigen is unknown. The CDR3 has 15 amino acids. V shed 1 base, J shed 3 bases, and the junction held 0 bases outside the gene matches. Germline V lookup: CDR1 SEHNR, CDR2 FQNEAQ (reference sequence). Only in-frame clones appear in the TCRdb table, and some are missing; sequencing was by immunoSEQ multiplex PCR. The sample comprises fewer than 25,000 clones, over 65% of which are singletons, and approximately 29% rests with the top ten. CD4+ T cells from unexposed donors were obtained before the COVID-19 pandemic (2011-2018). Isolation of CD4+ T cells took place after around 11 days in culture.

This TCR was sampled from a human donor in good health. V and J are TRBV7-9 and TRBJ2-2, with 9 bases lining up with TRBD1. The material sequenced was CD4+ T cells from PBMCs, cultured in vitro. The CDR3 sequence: CASSLGTGDTGELFF. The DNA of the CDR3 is TGTGCCAGCAGCTTAGGGACAGGGGACACCGGGGAGCTGTTTTTT.